The next 13 T cell receptor beta chains were all read from a single sample in a study of cytomegalovirus exposure and HLA in healthy donors. The primer mix had 60 Vbeta and 13 Jbeta primers. Assay used: immunoSEQ multiplex PCR; TCRdb lists only in-frame clones, some missing. The sample contains 130,000 or so clones, around four fifths of which appear only once. Sequencing was performed on PBMCs. The receptors here all came from a male donor in good health and CMV-seronegative.

The J gene is TRBJ2-1, the V gene TRBV19; the match to TRBD2 covers 12 bases. With 5 bases clipped from V and 10 bases from J, the junction kept 6 bases outside the gene matches. CDR3 length: 14 amino acids. Germline V CDR1 and CDR2: LNHDA, SQIVND (reference sequence). The CDR3 DNA reads TGTGCCAGTAGTGGTCTAGCGGGAGGGCGGGAGCAGTTCTTC. Its translation: CASSGLAGGREQFF. The whole variable domain, remainder taken from reference TRBV19 and TRBJ2-1, is DGGITQSPKYLFRKEGQNVTLSCEQNLNHDAMYWYRQDPGQGLRLIYYSQIVNDFQKGDIAEGYSVSREKKESFPLTVTSAQKNPTAFYLCASSGLAGGREQFFGPGTRLTVL.

The chain uses TRBV9 and TRBJ2-7, with 7 positions matching TRBD1. Germline V gene lookup returns CDR1 SGDLS and CDR2 YYNGEE. This CDR3 is 13 amino acids long. The V and J ends lost 4 bases and 3 bases, in that order; junction bases with no gene match: 4. CDR3 protein: CASSPGQVYEQYF. The CDR3, as DNA: TGTGCCAGCAGCCCCGGACAGGTCTACGAGCAGTACTTC. Supplemented by reference TRBV9 and TRBJ2-7, the full variable domain reads DSGVTQTPKHLITATGQRVTLRCSPRSGDLSVYWYQQSLDQGLQFLIQYYNGEERAKGNILERFSAQQFPDLHSELNLSSLELGDSALYFCASSPGQVYEQYFGPGTRLTVT.

V usage is TRBV7-2 and J usage is TRBJ2-1; 8 bases match TRBD2. The germline gives CDR1 SGHTA, CDR2 FQGNSA. V lost 3 bases, J lost 1 base, and 5 bases stayed unmatched. CDR3 size: 16 residues. This CDR3 reads CASSLTGGASYNEQFF. CDR3 coding DNA: TGTGCCAGCAGCTTGACGGGGGGGGCGTCCTACAATGAGCAGTTCTTC.

The chain uses TRBV2 and TRBJ2-5; D is uncertain. The J call is uncertain, as TRBJ2-7 better fits the DNA end. The CDR3 has 13 residues. Germline V lookup: CDR1 SNHLY, CDR2 FYNNEI. CDR3: CASSDPPKYEQYF. The CDR3 nucleotides are TGTGCCAGCAGTGACCCCCCTAAGTACGAGCAGTACTTC.

The rearrangement joins TRBV27 to TRBJ2-1; D is ambiguous. V lost 4 bases, J lost 6 bases, and 7 bases lay in between. CDR3 length: 12 residues. Germline V gene sequence: CDR1 MNHEY, CDR2 SMNVEV (reference sequence). The CDR3 DNA reads as TGTGCCAGCAGTTACGGTAGCAATGAGCAGTTCTTC. It translates to CASSYGSNEQFF.

Worth noting for this clone: Other DNA sequences from this sample encode an identical CDR3 as well. This chain joins TRBV5-1 and TRBJ1-2; TRBD1 aligns across 7 bases. The germline CDR1 and CDR2 sequences are SGHRS and YFSETQ. The V gene end was trimmed by 0 bases and the J gene end by 8 bases; junction bases not matched to a gene: 4. The CDR3 has 13 amino acids. The CDR3 region has the DNA TGCGCCAGCAGCTTGGGACAGGGAGGCGGCTACACCTTC. Translation gives CASSLGQGGGYTF. Looking up the rest from reference TRBV5-1 and TRBJ1-2 gives the full variable domain: KAGVTQTPRYLIKTRGQQVTLSCSPISGHRSVSWYQQTPGQGLQFLFEYFSETQRNKGNFPGRFSGRQFSNSRSEMNVSTLELGDSALYLCASSLGQGGGYTFGSGTRLTVV.

This clone turned up a few times. The V call is TRBV6-1, the J call TRBJ1-2; TRBD1 might be the D (5 bases). V shed 2 bases and J shed 8 bases, with 21 bases lying between them. Germline loops: CDR1 MNHNS, CDR2 SASEGT. The length of the CDR3 is 16 residues. The CDR3 bases are TGTGCCAGCAGTGAATGGGGCAGGGAGGGAGGACGCGGCTACACCTTC. It encodes CASSEWGREGGRGYTF.

As concerns this clone: Relative to the germline gene, one junction end is altered; a read error may explain this. The chain couples TRBV5-1 to TRBJ2-7, with D possibly TRBD2 on 7 matching bases. Germline V gene data show CDR1 as SGHRS and CDR2 as YFSETQ. This CDR3 comprises 13 residues. The CDR3, as DNA: TGCGCCAGCAGTTTGGAGGGGGGGTACGAGCAGTACTTC. It encodes CASSLEGGYEQYF.

This chain joins TRBV5-1 and TRBJ2-7; D gene ambiguous. V lost 0 bases and J 2 bases, leaving 9 bases between the germline ends. The germline V gene has CDR1 SGHRS and CDR2 YFSETQ. This CDR3 is 14 amino acids long. The CDR3 is CASSLVGSTYEQYF. DNA of the CDR3: TGCGCCAGCAGCTTGGTGGGCAGCACCTACGAGCAGTACTTC.

The V call is TRBV5-1, the J call TRBJ2-5; D might be TRBD2 (6 bases). The CDR3 runs to 14 residues. Trimming cost V 4 bases and J 1 base, with 11 bases left between them. The V gene's germline CDR1 is SGHRS and CDR2 YFSETQ. DNA for the CDR3: TGCGCCAGCAGCCGGGGGAGCACCCAAGAGACCCAGTACTTC. Its protein product is CASSRGSTQETQYF.

This clone was found a few times. This chain joins TRBV15 and TRBJ2-1, with 10 bases aligning to TRBD2. This CDR3 is built from 19 residues. CDR1 and CDR2 (germline): LNHNV, YYDKDF (reference sequence). V lost 0 bases to trimming and J lost 2 bases; unmatched junction nucleotides: 10. The CDR3 nucleotides read TGTGCCACCAGCAGAGATGACTTGAGCAGCGGGGGGGCCTACAATGAGCAGTTCTTC. Translation: CATSRDDLSSGGAYNEQFF.

The chain uses TRBV7-8 and TRBJ1-2, with a weak D call TRBD1 (6 bases). Germline V gene data show CDR1 as SGHVS and CDR2 as FQNEAQ. This CDR3 comprises 15 residues. V was pared by 4 bases and J by 1 base, with 13 bases between. CDR3 sequence: CASSSRTDYNYGYTF. CDR3 in DNA: TGTGCCAGCAGCTCCCGGACAGACTATAACTATGGCTACACCTTC.

This chain links TRBV2 with TRBJ2-7, with 7 bases aligning to TRBD2. The CDR3 has 16 residues. V was pared by 6 bases and J by 2 bases, with 13 bases of the junction left unmatched. Germline CDR1 is SNHLY and CDR2 is FYNNEI. This CDR3 reads CASRDTGTTATYEQYF. Here the CDR3 DNA reads TGTGCCAGCAGAGATACCGGGACTACGGCAACCTACGAGCAGTACTTC.